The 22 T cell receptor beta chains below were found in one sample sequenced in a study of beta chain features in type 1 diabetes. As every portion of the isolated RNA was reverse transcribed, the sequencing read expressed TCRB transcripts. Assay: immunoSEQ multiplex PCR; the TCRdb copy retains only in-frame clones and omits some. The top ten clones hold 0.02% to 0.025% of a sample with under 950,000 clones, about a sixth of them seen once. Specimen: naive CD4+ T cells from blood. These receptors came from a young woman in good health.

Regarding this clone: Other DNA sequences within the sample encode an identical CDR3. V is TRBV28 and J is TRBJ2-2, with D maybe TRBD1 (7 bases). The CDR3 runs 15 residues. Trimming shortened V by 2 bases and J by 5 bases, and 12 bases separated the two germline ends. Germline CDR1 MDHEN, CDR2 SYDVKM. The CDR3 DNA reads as TGTGCCAGCAGTTTAGCAGGGGGGCGTACCGGGGAGCTGTTTTTT. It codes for CASSLAGGRTGELFF.

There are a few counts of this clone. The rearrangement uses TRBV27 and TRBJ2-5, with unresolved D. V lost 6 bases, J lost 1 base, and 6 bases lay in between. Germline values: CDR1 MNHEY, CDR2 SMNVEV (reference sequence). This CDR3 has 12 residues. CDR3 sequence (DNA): TGTGCCAGCAGACGAACCCAAGAGACCCAGTACTTC. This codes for CASRRTQETQYF.

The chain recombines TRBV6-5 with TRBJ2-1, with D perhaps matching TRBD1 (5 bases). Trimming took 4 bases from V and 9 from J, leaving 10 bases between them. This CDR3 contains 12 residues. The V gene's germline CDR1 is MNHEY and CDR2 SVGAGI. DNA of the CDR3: TGTGCCAGCAGTTCTCAGGGAACTGAGCAGTTCTTC. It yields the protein CASSSQGTEQFF.

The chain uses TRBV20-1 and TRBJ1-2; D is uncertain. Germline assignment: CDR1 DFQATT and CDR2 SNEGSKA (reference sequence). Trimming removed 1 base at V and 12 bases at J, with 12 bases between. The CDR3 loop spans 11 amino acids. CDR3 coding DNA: TGCAGTGCTAGAGGAAGTGGTTCCCACACCTTC. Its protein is CSARGSGSHTF.

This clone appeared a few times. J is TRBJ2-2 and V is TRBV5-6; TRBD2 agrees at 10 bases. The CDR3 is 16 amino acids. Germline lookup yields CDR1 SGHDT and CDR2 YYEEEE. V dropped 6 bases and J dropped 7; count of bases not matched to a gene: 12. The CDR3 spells CASTNLGTSVIGELFF. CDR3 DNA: TGTGCCAGCACCAACCTCGGGACTAGCGTTATCGGGGAGCTGTTTTTT.

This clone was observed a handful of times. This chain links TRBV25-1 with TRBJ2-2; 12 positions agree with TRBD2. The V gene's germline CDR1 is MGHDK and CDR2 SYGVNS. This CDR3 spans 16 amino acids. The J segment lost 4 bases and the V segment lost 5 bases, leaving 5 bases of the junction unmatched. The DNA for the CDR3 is TGTGCCAGCAGTCCACGGACTAGCGGGACCACCGGGGAGCTGTTTTTT. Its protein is CASSPRTSGTTGELFF.

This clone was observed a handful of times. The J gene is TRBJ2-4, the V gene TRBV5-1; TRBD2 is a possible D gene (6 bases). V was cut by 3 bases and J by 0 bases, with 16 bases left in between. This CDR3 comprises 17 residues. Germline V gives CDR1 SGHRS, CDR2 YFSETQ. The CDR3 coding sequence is TGCGCCAGCAGCTCGGATAGGGACTCCTTAGCCAAAAACATTCAGTACTTC. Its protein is CASSSDRDSLAKNIQYF.

The CDR3 nucleotides read TGCGCCAGCAGCAGGGGTTCGAACACCGGGGAGCTGTTTTTT. This sequence encodes CASSRGSNTGELFF. The chain links TRBV5-1 to TRBJ2-2; perhaps TRBD1 as D (5 bases). The CDR3 is made up of 14 amino acids. Germline-derived CDR1 and CDR2 are SGHRS and YFSETQ. V lost 4 bases, J lost 0 bases, and 7 bases lay in between.

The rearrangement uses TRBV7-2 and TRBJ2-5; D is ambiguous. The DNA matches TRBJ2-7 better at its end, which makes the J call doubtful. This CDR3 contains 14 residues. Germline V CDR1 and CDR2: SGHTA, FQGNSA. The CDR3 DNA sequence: TGTGCCAGCAGGCCACACGTAAAAAGCTACGAGCAGTACTTC. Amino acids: CASRPHVKSYEQYF.

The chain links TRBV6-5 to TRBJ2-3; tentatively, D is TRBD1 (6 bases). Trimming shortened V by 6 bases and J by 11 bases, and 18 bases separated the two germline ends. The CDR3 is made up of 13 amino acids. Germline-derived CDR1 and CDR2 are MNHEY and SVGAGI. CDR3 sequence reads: CASRAGTIGGQYF. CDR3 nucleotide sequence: TGTGCCAGCAGAGCCGGGACGATAGGGGGGCAGTATTTT.

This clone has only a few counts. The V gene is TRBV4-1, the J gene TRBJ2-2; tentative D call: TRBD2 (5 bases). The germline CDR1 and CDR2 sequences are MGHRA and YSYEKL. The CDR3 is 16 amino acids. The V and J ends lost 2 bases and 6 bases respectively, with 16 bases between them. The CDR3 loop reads CASSQNLAVVSGELFF. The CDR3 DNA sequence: TGCGCCAGCAGCCAAAACCTAGCAGTAGTCTCCGGGGAGCTGTTTTTT.

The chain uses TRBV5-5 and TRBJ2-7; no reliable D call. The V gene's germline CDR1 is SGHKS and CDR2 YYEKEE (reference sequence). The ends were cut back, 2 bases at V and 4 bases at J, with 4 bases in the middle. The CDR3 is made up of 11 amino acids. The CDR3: CASSFGYEQYF. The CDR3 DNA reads TGTGCCAGCAGCTTTGGATACGAGCAGTACTTC. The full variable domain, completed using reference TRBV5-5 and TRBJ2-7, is DAGVTQSPTHLIKTRGQQVTLRCSPISGHKSVSWYQQVLGQGPQFIFQYYEKEERGRGNFPDRFSARQFPNYSSELNVNALLLGDSALYLCASSFGYEQYFGPGTRLTVT.

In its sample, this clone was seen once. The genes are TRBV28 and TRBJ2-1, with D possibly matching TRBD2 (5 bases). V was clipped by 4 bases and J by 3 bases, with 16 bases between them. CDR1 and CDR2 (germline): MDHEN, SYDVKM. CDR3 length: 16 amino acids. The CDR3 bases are TGTGCCAGCAGTTCCCCTGGGAGCAGCCTCTACAATGAGCAGTTCTTC. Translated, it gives CASSSPGSSLYNEQFF.

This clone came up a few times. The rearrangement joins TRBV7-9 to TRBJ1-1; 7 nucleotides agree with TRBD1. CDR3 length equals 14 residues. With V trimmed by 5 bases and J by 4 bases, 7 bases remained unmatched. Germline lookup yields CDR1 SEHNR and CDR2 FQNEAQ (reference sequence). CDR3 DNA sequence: TGTGCCAGCAGCAGCACAGGGGACACCACTGAAGCTTTCTTT. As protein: CASSSTGDTTEAFF.

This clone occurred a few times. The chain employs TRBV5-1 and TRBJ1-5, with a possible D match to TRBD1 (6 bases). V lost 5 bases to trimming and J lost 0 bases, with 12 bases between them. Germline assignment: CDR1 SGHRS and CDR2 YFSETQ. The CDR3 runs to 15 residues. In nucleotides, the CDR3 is TGCGCCAGCAGTGAGGGGGGCTATAGCAATCAGCCCCAGCATTTT. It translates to CASSEGGYSNQPQHF. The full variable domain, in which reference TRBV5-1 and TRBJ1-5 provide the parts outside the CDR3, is KAGVTQTPRYLIKTRGQQVTLSCSPISGHRSVSWYQQTPGQGLQFLFEYFSETQRNKGNFPGRFSGRQFSNSRSEMNVSTLELGDSALYLCASSEGGYSNQPQHFGDGTRLSIL.

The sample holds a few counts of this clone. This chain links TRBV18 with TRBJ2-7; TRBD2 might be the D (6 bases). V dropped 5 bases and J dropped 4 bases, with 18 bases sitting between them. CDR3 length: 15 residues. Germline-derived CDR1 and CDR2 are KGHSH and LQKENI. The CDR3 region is CASSSIPRGTYEQYF. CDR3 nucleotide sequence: TGTGCCAGCTCATCTATTCCCCGTGGGACTTACGAGCAGTACTTC.

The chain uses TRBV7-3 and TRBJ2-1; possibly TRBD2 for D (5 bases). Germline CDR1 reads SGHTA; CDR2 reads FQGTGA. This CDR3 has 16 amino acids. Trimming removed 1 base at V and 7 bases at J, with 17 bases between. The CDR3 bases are TGTGCCAGCAGCTTAATCCCCCGGGGATATGGGAATGAGCAGTTCTTC. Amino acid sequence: CASSLIPRGYGNEQFF.

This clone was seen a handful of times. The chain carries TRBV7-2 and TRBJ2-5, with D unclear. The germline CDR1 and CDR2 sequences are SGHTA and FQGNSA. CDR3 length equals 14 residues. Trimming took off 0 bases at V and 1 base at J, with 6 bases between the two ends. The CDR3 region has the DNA TGTGCCAGCAGCTTAGCTGACTTCCAAGAGACCCAGTACTTC. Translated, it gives CASSLADFQETQYF.

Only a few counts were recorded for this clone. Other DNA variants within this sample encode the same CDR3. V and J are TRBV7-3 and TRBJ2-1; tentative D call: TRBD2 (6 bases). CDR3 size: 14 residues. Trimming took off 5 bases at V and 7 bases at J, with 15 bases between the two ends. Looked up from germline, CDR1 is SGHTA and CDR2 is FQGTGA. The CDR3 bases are TGTGCCAGCAGCCTTAGCGGTAAGGGGAATGAGCAGTTCTTC. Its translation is CASSLSGKGNEQFF.

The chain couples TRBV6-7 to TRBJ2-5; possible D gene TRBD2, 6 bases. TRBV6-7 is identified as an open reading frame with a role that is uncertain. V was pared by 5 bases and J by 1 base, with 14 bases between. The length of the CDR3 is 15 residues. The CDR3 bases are TGTGCCAGCAGTCGAACTGAGCGGGCCCAAGAGACCCAGTACTTC. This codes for CASSRTERAQETQYF.

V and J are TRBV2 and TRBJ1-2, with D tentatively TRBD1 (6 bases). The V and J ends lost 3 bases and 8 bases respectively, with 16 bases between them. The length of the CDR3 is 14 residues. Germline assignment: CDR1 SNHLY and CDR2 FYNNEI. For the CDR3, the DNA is TGTGCCAGCAGTGAGGGCAGGGGCAGTCGGGGCTACACCTTC. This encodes CASSEGRGSRGYTF.

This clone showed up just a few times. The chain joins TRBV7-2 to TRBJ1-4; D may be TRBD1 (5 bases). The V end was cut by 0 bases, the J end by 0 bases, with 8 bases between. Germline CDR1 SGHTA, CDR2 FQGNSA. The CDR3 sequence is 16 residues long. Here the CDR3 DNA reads TGTGCCAGCAGCTTAGCCCGCAGGGCAACTAATGAAAAACTGTTTTTT. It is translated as CASSLARRATNEKLFF.